The 15 T cell receptor beta chains in this list originate from one sample, sequenced in a study of blood T cells in healthy people across ages. Together with a sample-barcoded 5' primer, a J-beta primer mix was included in a second PCR lasting about 7 to 12 cycles. TCRdb re-analysed the 5' RACE reads in MiXCR, keeping a single row per CDR3 protein. The sample lists 650,000 to 1,000,000 distinct CDR3 sequences, about 36% seen once, with 13% in the top ten. Sequencing used blood. Receptors were obtained from a man younger than 35 in good health.

This clonotype was observed a single time. This may come from a read error, since a much larger clone is one base off. The rearrangement uses TRBV20-1 and TRBJ1-1; maybe TRBD1 (6 bases). The V gene's germline CDR1 is DFQATT and CDR2 SNEGSKA (reference sequence). The CDR3 spans 14 residues. The CDR3 DNA reads TGCAGTGCTAGGGTGGACAGAGTGAACGCTGAAGCTTTCTTT. Translation: CSARVDRVNAEAFF.

This clonotype was counted a few times. This rearrangement joins TRBV21-1 to TRBJ2-3; the listed D gene, TRBD2, was not tested against the DNA. TRBV21-1 is a pseudogene. The CDR3 is made up of 21 amino acids. The CDR3 DNA sequence: TGTGCCAGCAGCAAACGCCCCACTTTGAGGAGTAGCGGGGGCATCACAGATACGCAGTATTTT. Translation: CASSKRPTLRSSGGITDTQYF.

A note on this clonotype: This may come from a read error, since a much larger clone is one base off. The chain combines TRBV4-3 with TRBJ2-3; tentatively, D is TRBD1 (5 bases). CDR3 length: 19 amino acids. V was pared by 4 bases and J by 0 bases, with 23 bases between. Per germline, CDR1 LGHNA and CDR2 YSLEER. The chain's CDR3 is CASSRDWGSWGSSTDTQYF. CDR3 nucleotides: TGCGCCAGCAGCCGAGATTGGGGATCTTGGGGCTCTAGCACAGATACGCAGTATTTT.

This chain connects TRBV2 to TRBJ1-2, with 9 bases matching TRBD1. The CDR3 has 12 residues. Germline CDR1 SNHLY, CDR2 FYNNEI. With 8 bases clipped from V and 7 bases from J, the junction kept 5 bases outside the gene matches. As DNA, the CDR3 is TGTGCCAGCGGGGACAGGGATGCTGGCTACACCTTC. It encodes CASGDRDAGYTF.

This clonotype was found a few times. The rearrangement joins TRBV3-1 to TRBJ2-1; maybe TRBD1 (6 bases). In germline, CDR1 is LGHDT, CDR2 YNNKEL (reference sequence). This CDR3 contains 12 residues. Trimming took 2 bases from V and 13 from J, leaving 12 bases between them. CDR3 region: CASSQIEQGQFF. CDR3 DNA sequence: TGTGCCAGCAGCCAAATTGAACAGGGTCAGTTCTTC.

This clonotype was seen ten or more times. V usage is TRBV7-2 and J usage is TRBJ2-1; D possibly corresponds to TRBD1 (5 bases). Germline-derived CDR1 and CDR2 are SGHTA and FQGNSA. This CDR3 is 14 amino acids long. Trimming cost V 1 base and J 8 bases, with 12 bases left between them. The CDR3 loop is CASSLVRVGDEQFF. Written as DNA, the CDR3 is TGTGCCAGCAGCTTAGTACGGGTAGGGGATGAGCAGTTCTTC.

This clonotype was observed many times. The chain joins TRBV12-3 or TRBV12-4 to TRBJ2-3; D perhaps matches TRBD2 (5 bases). The CDR3 consists of 13 residues. V was cut by 6 bases and J by 10 bases, with 17 bases left in between. CDR3 sequence: CASSAATTNAQYF. DNA for the CDR3: TGTGCCAGCAGCGCCGCTACGACTAACGCGCAGTATTTT.

CDR3 sequence reads: CASSLTESVPYF. CDR3 DNA: TGTGCCAGCAGCCTGACAGAATCAGTCCCGTACTTC. This chain links TRBV7-2 with TRBJ2-4; perhaps TRBD1 as D (5 bases). The CDR3 extends over 12 amino acids. Germline-derived CDR1 and CDR2 are SGHTA and FQGNSA. Trimming removed 5 bases at V and 15 bases at J, with 17 bases between.

The V and J genes are TRBV5-1 and TRBJ2-1; tentatively, D is TRBD2 (5 bases). The V end was cut by 7 bases, the J end by 5 bases, with 13 bases between. This CDR3 region has 13 residues. CDR1 is SGHRS, CDR2 YFSETQ, per germline. CDR3 in DNA: TGCGCCAGCTACGGGGAGACCCACAATGAGCAGTTCTTC. It is translated as CASYGETHNEQFF.

V is TRBV28 and J is TRBJ2-1, with 14 nucleotides matching TRBD2. Germline V lookup: CDR1 MDHEN, CDR2 SYDVKM. This CDR3 comprises 18 residues. V shed 4 bases and J 5 bases; nucleotides not matched to a gene: 10. Here the CDR3 reads CASSSPTSGGGPDNEQFF. The CDR3 DNA follows: TGTGCCAGCAGTTCCCCGACTAGCGGGGGGGGACCGGACAATGAGCAGTTCTTC.

The chain joins TRBV6-6 to TRBJ1-1, with D tentatively TRBD1 (5 bases). The CDR3 extends over 15 amino acids. Trimming cost V 0 bases and J 4 bases, with 12 bases left between them. CDR1 MNHNY and CDR2 SVGAGI come from the germline V gene (reference sequence). The CDR3 reads CASSYSAGLTTEAFF. CDR3 in DNA: TGTGCCAGCAGTTACTCGGCGGGACTCACCACTGAAGCTTTCTTT.

The rearrangement uses TRBV20-1 and TRBJ2-7, with a possible D match to TRBD1 (6 bases). This CDR3 has 15 amino acids. Trimming removed 5 bases from V and 7 bases from J, with 24 bases in between. CDR1 and CDR2 (germline): DFQATT, SNEGSKA (reference sequence). CDR3: CSADNPRGSADEQYF. The DNA for the CDR3 is TGCAGTGCTGACAACCCCAGGGGATCTGCAGATGAGCAGTACTTC.

This clonotype was picked up a small number of times. This sequence joins TRBV20-1 and TRBJ2-7; no definite D call. Per the germline V gene, CDR1 is DFQATT and CDR2 is SNEGSKA (reference sequence). V lost 3 bases to trimming and J lost 1 base, with 4 bases between them. This CDR3 region has 11 residues. The DNA of the CDR3 is TGCAGTGCTAGCATTTCCTACGAGCAGTACTTC. It translates to CSASISYEQYF.

In this sample, this clonotype turned up many times. The chain couples TRBV7-2 to TRBJ1-2; possible D gene TRBD1, 5 bases. Trimming took off 0 bases at V and 5 bases at J, with 10 bases between the two ends. This CDR3 spans 14 amino acids. Germline lookup yields CDR1 SGHTA and CDR2 FQGNSA. The CDR3 here is CASSLAGEVYGYTF. Written as DNA, the CDR3 is TGTGCCAGCAGCTTAGCAGGGGAGGTATATGGCTACACCTTC.

This chain links TRBV5-1 with TRBJ2-5, with TRBD2 matching 10 bases. Germline loops: CDR1 SGHRS, CDR2 YFSETQ. This CDR3 contains 15 residues. The J segment lost 4 bases and the V segment lost 2 bases, leaving 5 bases of the junction unmatched. Written as DNA, the CDR3 is TGCGCCAGCAGCTTACTAGCGGGGACACCAGAGACCCAGTACTTC. Translation gives CASSLLAGTPETQYF.